The source of this TCR beta chain is a study of technical replicates of blood from a few donors. Data came from immunoSEQ multiplex PCR; TCRdb stores just in-frame clones and leaves some out. This table has over 65,000 clones, about 94% appearing once. The material sequenced was T cells isolated from PBMCs. This clonotype was obtained from a human donor in good health.

DNA for the CDR3: TGTGCCAGCAGCTCGACAGGGAGAGACACTGAAGCTTTCTTT. It specifies CASSSTGRDTEAFF. V gene TRBV28 combines with J gene TRBJ1-1; TRBD1 agrees at 7 bases. CDR3 length: 14 amino acids. In germline, CDR1 is MDHEN, CDR2 SYDVKM. J was trimmed by 3 bases and V by 6 bases; bases with no gene match: 7.